These T cell receptor beta chains were read from a single sample in a study of cytotoxic CD8 clonotypes in ibrutinib-treated CLL. Profiled with immunoSEQ multiplex PCR; TCRdb holds only in-frame clones, not every one. This sample has roughly 97,000 clones, with about 72% found just once. Here the sequenced sample was PBMCs, taken after 12 months of ibrutinib treatment. All receptors derive from a human donor with chronic lymphocytic leukemia. CDR3s include the opening cysteine and the closing phenylalanine or tryptophan. A D gene is named only where the DNA matches it firmly. Size tells how often a clone was seen (once, few, many) or the class of an expanded clone, and some rows leave it out.

d_gene	abundance	v_gene	j_gene	CDR3nt	CDR3aa
TRBD1	few	TRBV7-2	TRBJ2-7	TGTGCCAGCACCTCCGAGGGACAGGTTTCCTACGAGCAGTACTTC	CASTSEGQVSYEQYF
TRBD1	NA	TRBV6-1	TRBJ1-1	TGTGCCAGCAGGGTGACAGGGGATGCGAACACTGAAGCTTTCTTT	CASRVTGDANTEAFF
TRBD1	NA	TRBV7-6	TRBJ1-1	TGTGCCAGCAGCCCGGGACAGACCCTATTGAACACTGAAGCTTTCTTT	CASSPGQTLLNTEAFF
TRBD1	NA	TRBV5-1	TRBJ2-1	TGCGCCAGCAGCTTGGAGGGGACAGAGGTAAATGAGCAGTTCTTC	CASSLEGTEVNEQFF
NA	NA	TRBV7-6	TRBJ2-6	TGTGCCAGCAGCTTAGGCGTCGGCAACTCTGGGGCCAACGTCCTGACTTTC	CASSLGVGNSGANVLTF
TRBD1	NA	TRBV2	TRBJ1-2	TGTGCCAGCAGTGGGGGGACAGGGTACGGCTACACCTTC	CASSGGTGYGYTF
NA	NA	TRBV30	TRBJ1-1	TGTGCCTGGGCAGGGCGGACTGAAGCTTTCTTT	CAWAGRTEAFF
NA	NA	TRBV9	TRBJ2-1	TGTGCCAGCAGCGCCCGGGACTCACCCTACAATGAGCAGTTCTTC	CASSARDSPYNEQFF
NA	few	TRBV2	TRBJ1-6	TGTGCCAGCGAAGGCGGGAGGGCTTCACCCCTCCACTTT	CASEGGRASPLHF
NA	once	TRBV7-9	TRBJ2-5	TGTGCCAGCAGCTTGCCACAAGAGACCCAGTACTTC	CASSLPQETQYF
NA	NA	TRBV7-2	TRBJ2-5	TGTGCCAGCAGCTTAGAGGGTCAAGCCGGGACCCAGTACTTC	CASSLEGQAGTQYF
NA	NA	TRBV5-6	TRBJ1-1	TGTGCCAGCAGCTTGGTGTCTGGGGGCGGTATGGCTGAAGCTTTCTTT	CASSLVSGGGMAEAFF
NA	NA	TRBV2	TRBJ1-5	TGTGCCAGCAGTAGGCTGGGGCCCTGGTCCAATCAGCCCCAGCATTTT	CASSRLGPWSNQPQHF
NA	once	TRBV18	TRBJ2-7	TGTGCCAGCTCACCAAGGACTGCCAGGGACGAGCAGTACTTC	CASSPRTARDEQYF
TRBD1	few	TRBV10-3	TRBJ1-5	TGTGCCTCAGGACAGGCGGACGATCAGCCCCAGCATTTT	CASGQADDQPQHF
NA	NA	TRBV6-1	TRBJ1-2	TGTGCCAGCACCAATGGGGGCACTAACTATGGCTACACCTTC	CASTNGGTNYGYTF
NA	NA	TRBV5-4	TRBJ2-3	TGTGCCAGCAGCTTGGCAGGTGCCCGCACAGATACGCAGTATTTT	CASSLAGARTDTQYF
TRBD2	once	TRBV5-1	TRBJ2-3	TGCGCCAGCAGCCCGGGGACTAGCGGGGTAGATACGCAGTATTTT	CASSPGTSGVDTQYF
NA	NA	TRBV10-3	TRBJ1-1	TGTGCCATCAGCCGACGGACGTCGGATGAAGCTTTCTTT	CAISRRTSDEAFF
NA	medium-sized	TRBV15	TRBJ2-5	TGTGCCACCAGCGGGACCCCTCGGGAGACCCAGTACTTC	CATSGTPRETQYF
TRBD1	NA	TRBV10-2	TRBJ2-3	TGCGCCAGCAACCGCCAGGGGGCCACAGATACGCAGTATTTT	CASNRQGATDTQYF
TRBD2	NA	TRBV5-4	TRBJ2-3	TGTGCCAGCAGTCTAGCGGGGGGGGTTCAAGATACGCAGTATTTT	CASSLAGGVQDTQYF
NA	NA	TRBV28	TRBJ2-2	TGTGCCAGCAGTTTCGGACAAGGTGCAGGGAGGACCGGGGAGCTGTTTTTT	CASSFGQGAGRTGELFF
TRBD1	NA	TRBV19	TRBJ1-4	TGTGCCAGTAGTTCACCGGGACAGGGAAGCGAAAAACTGTTTTTT	CASSSPGQGSEKLFF
NA	NA	TRBV19	TRBJ2-2	TGTGCCAGTAGTATGATGGGGGGCCCCGGGGAGCTGTTTTTT	CASSMMGGPGELFF
NA	NA	TRBV7-2	TRBJ2-7	TGTGCCAGCAGCCTGAACTACGAGCAGTACTTC	CASSLNYEQYF
NA	NA	TRBV7-8	TRBJ2-5	TGTGCCAGCAGCTTAGGGGCTGGGCTTGAAGAGACCCAGTACTTC	CASSLGAGLEETQYF
TRBD2	NA	TRBV5-1	TRBJ2-5	TGCGCCAGCAGCCCCCCTAGCGGTTCCCCCCAAGAGACCCAGTACTTC	CASSPPSGSPQETQYF
NA	once	TRBV12-5	TRBJ1-1	TGTGCTAGTGGTTTGTCGGACCCTGGGAACACTGAAGCTTTCTTT	CASGLSDPGNTEAFF
NA	NA	TRBV6-4	TRBJ1-2	TGTGCCAGCAGTGACTTGGGTGGCTATGGCTACACCTTC	CASSDLGGYGYTF
TRBD1	once	TRBV6-6	TRBJ2-7	TGTGCCAGCAGTCCACGCGACAGGGTAGTCGAGCAGTACTTC	CASSPRDRVVEQYF
TRBD2	once	TRBV5-1	TRBJ2-1	TGCGCCAGCAGCACAGGACTAGCGGGGGGCCCGAGCTCCTACAATGAGCAGTTCTTC	CASSTGLAGGPSSYNEQFF
NA	NA	TRBV19	TRBJ2-7	TGTGCCAGTAGTAACGGGGCCTCCTACGAGCAGTACTTC	CASSNGASYEQYF
NA	NA	TRBV6-1	TRBJ1-5	TGTGCCAGCTCGGTGGAGGGGTATAGCAATCAGCCCCAGCATTTT	CASSVEGYSNQPQHF
NA	NA	TRBV30	TRBJ1-4	TGTGCCTGGAGTAACAAGGGGGGCTCGAGGAATGAAAAACTGTTTTTT	CAWSNKGGSRNEKLFF
NA	NA	TRBV30	TRBJ1-1	TGTGCCTGGAGGATACAGGGCTCCTACAGGGACACTGAAGCTTTCTTT	CAWRIQGSYRDTEAFF
NA	NA	TRBV19	TRBJ1-2	TGTGCCAGTAGTATAGTCAGTCTGGGCAACTATGGCTACACCTTC	CASSIVSLGNYGYTF
NA	NA	TRBV10-2	TRBJ1-1	TGCGCCAGCAGTGTCTCCCCGGTGACTGAAGCTTTCTTT	CASSVSPVTEAFF
NA	NA	TRBV19	TRBJ2-7	TGTGCCAGTAGTATAGGGAAGGAGCAGTACTTC	CASSIGKEQYF
NA	NA	TRBV5-1	TRBJ2-3	TGCGCCAGCAGCATCGACAGGTCGGGGGCAGATACGCAGTATTTT	CASSIDRSGADTQYF
TRBD2	NA	TRBV5-1	TRBJ2-5	TGCGCCAGCAGCCGAAGGAGCGGGGGGGTCCAAGAGACCCAGTACTTC	CASSRRSGGVQETQYF
NA	NA	TRBV5-1	TRBJ2-5	TGCGCCAGCAGCTCCGGACTGGACGCAATCAAAGAGACCCAGTACTTC	CASSSGLDAIKETQYF
NA	NA	TRBV28	TRBJ1-1	TGTGCCAGCAGTTGGCAGCGAGAAGCTTTCTTT	CASSWQREAFF
NA	NA	TRBV6-6	TRBJ1-1	TGTGCCAGCACCTGGACCGGTTTAGCTTTCTTT	CASTWTGLAFF
NA	NA	TRBV2	TRBJ1-5	TGTGCCAGCAGTGTTTATCAGGATCAGCCCCAGCATTTT	CASSVYQDQPQHF